The rows below give T cell receptor beta chains drawn from one sample of a study of CD8 T cells in Susac syndrome. One entry per CDR3 protein results from TCRdb running MiXCR on the immunoSEQ multiplex PCR reads. The table includes some 180,000 distinct CDR3 sequences, 80% to 95% detected once. The sequenced sample consisted of CD4+ T cells from PBMCs. Source of these receptors: a human donor in good health. Each CDR3 is given with its conserved first and last residue. A D gene is named only where the DNA matches it firmly. A clone size is listed for some rows: how often the clone was seen (once, few, many), or a class if it is expanded.

D,size,J,V,DNA,CDR3
TRBD1,.,TRBJ2-1,TRBV25-1,TGTGCCAGCAGCGGGACAGGGAGCAATGAGCAGTTCTTC,CASSGTGSNEQFF
.,once,TRBJ1-5,TRBV12-3/TRBV12-4,TGTGCCAGCAGTTTTGAGTTGGGCAATCAGCCCCAGCATTTT,CASSFELGNQPQHF
.,.,TRBJ2-3,TRBV18,TGTGCCAGCTCACCTCGGCGGGAAGTTACAGATACGCAGTATTTT,CASSPRREVTDTQYF
.,.,TRBJ1-4,TRBV5-1,TGCGCCAGCGCCATACTGGGGCAGCCTAATGAAAAACTGTTTTTT,CASAILGQPNEKLFF
.,.,TRBJ2-1,TRBV24-1,TGTGCCACCAGTGAGTCCTCCGGGATCAGCTCCTACAATGAGCAGTTCTTC,CATSESSGISSYNEQFF
TRBD2,.,TRBJ2-2,TRBV4-3,TGCGCCAGCAGCCCAGTAGCGGGGGCCTCGGGGGAGCTGTTTTTT,CASSPVAGASGELFF
TRBD1,.,TRBJ2-5,TRBV14,TGTGCCAGCAGCCGACTTCCGGGACAGGGTCGAGAGACCCAGTACTTC,CASSRLPGQGRETQYF
TRBD1,.,TRBJ1-2,TRBV28,TGTGCCAGCAGCCCGGTTGGACAGGGCCGTGGCTACACCTTC,CASSPVGQGRGYTF
TRBD1,few,TRBJ1-2,TRBV28,TGTGCCAGCAGTTCCGGGACAGGGACTAACTATGGCTACACCTTC,CASSSGTGTNYGYTF
TRBD1,.,TRBJ1-3,TRBV15,TGTGCCACCAGCAGACGAGACAGGGGAGGAAACACCATATATTTT,CATSRRDRGGNTIYF
.,.,TRBJ1-1,TRBV5-6,TGTGCCAGCAGCAAAAACCCGTTTCGGACTGAAGCTTTCTTT,CASSKNPFRTEAFF
.,.,TRBJ1-4,TRBV15,TGTGCCACCAGCAGAGATCCACGGGAAAAACTGTTTTTT,CATSRDPREKLFF
.,.,TRBJ1-3,TRBV4-1,TGCGCCAGCAGCCAAGTAAAGGGTCAAGGAAACACCATATATTTT,CASSQVKGQGNTIYF
TRBD1,.,TRBJ1-5,TRBV3-1,TGTGCCAGCAGCCAAGGGATCAGGGGGGGTCAGCCCCAGCATTTT,CASSQGIRGGQPQHF
.,.,TRBJ1-2,TRBV2,TGTGCCAGCATAACGGGATGGGGCGGCTACACCTTC,CASITGWGGYTF
.,.,TRBJ2-2,TRBV30,TGTGCCTGGAGTCTTAACACCGGGGAGCTGTTTTTT,CAWSLNTGELFF
.,.,TRBJ2-2,TRBV5-4,TGTGCCAGCAGCTTGAAGAGGGGGACCGGGGAGCTGTTTTTT,CASSLKRGTGELFF
.,.,TRBJ2-5,TRBV4-2,TGTGCCAGCAGCGAACCGGGGCCGGGAGAGACCCAGTACTTC,CASSEPGPGETQYF
.,.,TRBJ2-2,TRBV5-1,TGCGCCAGCAGCTGGAGGCTAGCGAACACCGGGGAGCTGTTTTTT,CASSWRLANTGELFF
.,.,TRBJ2-3,TRBV15,TGTGCCACCAGCCGCCGGTTAGCGGTGGACACAGATACGCAGTATTTT,CATSRRLAVDTDTQYF
.,.,TRBJ1-6,TRBV4-1,TGCGCCAGCAGCCAAGAGCGTATGGGCAGCTTATCCCTCCACTTT,CASSQERMGSLSLHF
TRBD2,.,TRBJ2-1,TRBV10-3,TGTGCCATCAGGGGCCCCGGGGGGAATGAGCAGTTCTTC,CAIRGPGGNEQFF
.,.,TRBJ2-1,TRBV20-1,TGCAGTGCTACCCCCACGCTGGGGGGCTCCTACAATGAGCAGTTCTTC,CSATPTLGGSYNEQFF
TRBD1,.,TRBJ2-7,TRBV7-8,TGTGCCAGCAGCCTCGGACAGGGGAACTACGAGCAGTACTTC,CASSLGQGNYEQYF
.,once,TRBJ2-6,TRBV9,TGTGCCAGCAGCGTAGGAGGCGCTAGCTCTGGGGCCAACGTCCTGACTTTC,CASSVGGASSGANVLTF
.,few,TRBJ1-1,TRBV7-3,TGTGCCAGCAGCTTCGGGCAGGGGAGCACTGAAGCTTTCTTT,CASSFGQGSTEAFF
.,.,TRBJ1-1,TRBV2,TGTGCCAGCAGTGTAGGGCGGTTGAACACTGAAGCTTTCTTT,CASSVGRLNTEAFF
.,once,TRBJ1-2,TRBV5-1,TGCGCCAGTGGGACATCGCCCTCTAACTATGGCTACACCTTC,CASGTSPSNYGYTF
.,.,TRBJ1-6,TRBV15,TGTGCCACCAGCAGAGCGGACGGGTCGTATTCACCCCTCCACTTT,CATSRADGSYSPLHF
.,.,TRBJ2-2,TRBV6-2/TRBV6-3,TGTGCCAGCAGTGGCCAGGCCAACACCGGGGAGCTGTTTTTT,CASSGQANTGELFF
TRBD1,.,TRBJ2-2,TRBV19,TGTGCCAGTAAGGAGCACAGGGGCCAGACTAACACCGGGGAGCTGTTTTTT,CASKEHRGQTNTGELFF
.,.,TRBJ1-5,TRBV29-1,TGCAGCGTTGCCCAGGGGAGCAATCAGCCCCAGCATTTT,CSVAQGSNQPQHF
.,.,TRBJ2-7,TRBV5-1,TGCGCCAGCACCACGACAGGGACTTCCTACGAGCAGTACTTC,CASTTTGTSYEQYF
TRBD2,.,TRBJ2-1,TRBV10-3,TGTGCCACTTGGGACTACCGGGGGGGCAATGAGCAGTTCTTC,CATWDYRGGNEQFF
.,.,TRBJ2-7,TRBV9,TGTGCCAGCAGCGTAGAGAGTACCCCCTACGAGCAGTACTTC,CASSVESTPYEQYF